This T cell receptor beta chain was documented in a study of beta chain features in type 1 diabetes. The germline V and J ends were trimmed by 3 bases and 5 bases, with 13 bases remaining between them. The CDR3 sequence is 14 residues long. Per germline, CDR1 ENHRY and CDR2 SYGVKD. Study observations and caveats: Shortening that was moderate but significant affected the TCRB CDR3s of Type 1 diabetes patients in all four CD4+ subsets.

Isolated RNA was reverse transcribed in full, so expressed TCRB transcripts were sequenced. Clones were read by immunoSEQ multiplex PCR, and TCRdb kept only the in-frame ones, dropping some. The sample records 150,000 or so clones, around 8% being singletons. On this clone: The antigen is undetermined.

The rearrangement uses TRBV10-3 and TRBJ1-1; maybe TRBD1 (6 bases). This sequence originates from a young woman with type 1 diabetes. The sequenced material came from central memory CD4+ T cells from blood. The CDR3 loop reads CAISDWGGKTEAFF. CDR3 DNA: TGTGCCATCAGTGATTGGGGGGGCAAGACTGAAGCTTTCTTT.